The 10 T cell receptor beta chains given below trace back to one sample, sequenced in a study of blood T cell repertoires in COVID-19 (TCRdb year 2020). Receptors were amplified or captured by the immunoSEQ multiplex PCR assay. TCRdb took this table from immuneACCESS and kept in-frame rearrangements with V and J called. Such tables lack part of the clones; where checked against another copy, unresolved V genes explain under half of the gap, and the rest is unexplained. The sample yields about 280,000 clones; about nine tenths were counted once. The ten largest account for 0.94% of the sample. Sequenced material: peripheral blood. These receptors were taken from a woman aged 35 to 49 who had recovered from COVID-19.

V is TRBV5-4 and J is TRBJ2-1; no definite D call. Germline values: CDR1 SGHNT, CDR2 YYREEE (reference sequence). There are 12 residues in the CDR3. Deletions cut 0 bases from V and 7 bases from J, with 5 bases between. The CDR3 DNA reads as TGTGCCAGCAGCTTGGGTTTAAATGAGCAGTTCTTC. Its protein is CASSLGLNEQFF.

This chain uses TRBV21-1 with TRBJ2-7; TRBD1 is the table's D call, not checked against the DNA. TRBV21-1 is noted as a pseudogene. This CDR3 spans 15 amino acids. The CDR3 bases are TGTGCCAGCAGGGGGACAGATCTAGCCTCCTACGAGCAGTACTTC. Encoded protein: CASRGTDLASYEQYF.

The CDR3 is CSVIKGAGADEQYF. The CDR3 nucleotides are TGCAGCGTCATAAAGGGCGCAGGGGCGGACGAGCAGTACTTC. V is TRBV29-1 and J is TRBJ2-7, with D perhaps TRBD1 (6 bases). Germline CDR1 SQVTM, CDR2 ANQGSEA. CDR3 size: 14 residues. The V gene lost 6 bases and the J gene lost 5 bases, with 20 bases spanning the gap.

The chain combines TRBV6-5 with TRBJ2-4, with TRBD1 matching 10 bases. Germline V lookup: CDR1 MNHEY, CDR2 SVGAGI. J lost 5 bases, V lost 6 bases, and 7 bases had no gene match. This CDR3 spans 15 amino acids. CDR3 protein: CASRGTGTGENIQYF. DNA of the CDR3: TGTGCCAGCAGGGGCACCGGGACAGGGGAAAACATTCAGTACTTC.

The genes are TRBV12-3 or TRBV12-4 and TRBJ2-2; D not resolved. There are 13 residues in the CDR3. V lost 0 bases and J 10 bases, leaving 9 bases between the germline ends. CDR3 in DNA: TGTGCCAGCAGTTTAGCGGCCTGGCCGGAGCTGTTTTTT. The encoded protein is CASSLAAWPELFF.

The rearrangement joins TRBV28 to TRBJ2-5; TRBD1 agrees at 9 bases. The V segment lost 7 bases and the J segment 1 base; nucleotides outside the gene matches: 4. Germline V lookup: CDR1 MDHEN, CDR2 SYDVKM. This CDR3 has 14 residues. CDR3 bases: TGTGCCAGCACTCGGACAGGGGCCCAAGAGACCCAGTACTTC. Translation: CASTRTGAQETQYF.

This clone was observed a few times. The chain employs TRBV27 and TRBJ1-5, with no clear D. Trimming shortened V by 6 bases and J by 10 bases, and 13 bases separated the two germline ends. Germline CDR1 is MNHEY and CDR2 is SMNVEV (reference sequence). This CDR3 region has 12 residues. The CDR3 DNA sequence: TGTGCCAGCAGACCCTTCGGCGGACCCCAGCATTTT. It is translated as CASRPFGGPQHF.

The chain is built from TRBV10-3 and TRBJ2-1, with D possibly matching TRBD2 (6 bases). CDR1 and CDR2 (germline): ENHRY, SYGVKD. The CDR3 runs 16 residues. Deletions cut 4 bases from V and 5 bases from J, with 18 bases between. CDR3 amino acids: CAISGGGVSDHNEQFF. The CDR3 region has the DNA TGTGCCATCAGTGGGGGCGGGGTCTCCGACCACAATGAGCAGTTCTTC.

This clone came up once. The V call is TRBV18, the J call TRBJ2-1, with D tentatively TRBD1 (6 bases). There are 19 residues in the CDR3. Germline loops: CDR1 KGHSH, CDR2 LQKENI. V lost 1 base and J 0 bases, leaving 19 bases between the germline ends. The CDR3 loop is CASSPRRATGSASYNEQFF. As DNA, the CDR3 is TGTGCCAGCTCACCACGGAGAGCTACAGGGTCGGCCTCCTACAATGAGCAGTTCTTC.

The gene calls are TRBV3-1 (or the pseudogene TRBV3-2) and TRBJ2-3; 9 bases line up with TRBD2. Germline V gives CDR1 LGHDT, CDR2 YNNKEL (reference sequence). The CDR3 runs to 16 residues. J gave up 3 bases and V 5 bases, and 9 bases lay outside the gene matches. The CDR3 DNA is TGTGCCAGCAGCAGCTGGCGGGGGGGGGAGACAGATACGCAGTATTTT. Encoded protein: CASSSWRGGETDTQYF.